This entry lists 10 T cell receptor beta chains sequenced from one sample in a study of blood T cells in healthy people across ages. With a J-beta primer mix and a sample-barcoded 5' primer, a second PCR ran about 7 to 12 cycles. TCRdb ran MiXCR on the 5' RACE reads and lists one entry per CDR3 protein. Of some 320,000 distinct CDR3 sequences in the sample, 27% were seen once. The sample comprised blood. These receptors were collected from a woman in her seventies in good health.

V and J are TRBV10-3 and TRBJ2-1; 8 bases map to TRBD1. The trim removed 7 bases at V and 5 bases at J, leaving 4 bases unmatched. This CDR3 region has 13 residues. The germline gives CDR1 ENHRY, CDR2 SYGVKD. The CDR3 loop reads CAIKGQDHNEQFF. CDR3 bases: TGTGCCATCAAGGGACAGGATCACAATGAGCAGTTCTTC.

Comments on this clonotype: At one end, the junction sequence differs from germline, possibly due to a read error. V is TRBV4-2 and J is TRBJ2-4; 8 bases map to TRBD2. This CDR3 contains 15 residues. Germline values: CDR1 LGHNA, CDR2 YNFKEQ. In nucleotides, the CDR3 is TGTGTCAGCAGCCATCCCAGCGGGAGTAGGAACATTCAGTACTTC. It encodes CVSSHPSGSRNIQYF.

The V call is TRBV7-3, the J call TRBJ1-1, with D tentatively TRBD1 (5 bases). Germline CDR1 reads SGHTA; CDR2 reads FQGTGA. V was pared by 2 bases and J by 4 bases, with 14 bases between. The CDR3 spans 15 residues. CDR3 DNA sequence: TGTGCCAGCAGCTTATACGGGGGGGGAGCCACTGAAGCTTTCTTT. Residues: CASSLYGGGATEAFF.

This clonotype has a count of ten or more. The CDR3 spells CSVDPDRDETQYF. The DNA for the CDR3 is TGCAGCGTTGATCCTGACAGGGATGAGACCCAGTACTTC. V is TRBV29-1 and J is TRBJ2-5; 7 bases line up with TRBD1. The CDR3 extends over 13 amino acids. In germline, CDR1 is SQVTM, CDR2 ANQGSEA. The V and J ends lost 3 bases and 5 bases, in that order; junction bases with no gene match: 6.

This clonotype was seen a few times. This rearrangement joins TRBV6-2 or TRBV6-3 to TRBJ2-2; no clear D gene. V was clipped by 5 bases and J by 7 bases, with 5 bases between them. This CDR3 has 11 residues. Germline V gives CDR1 MNHEY, CDR2 SVGEGT. The CDR3 loop reads CASSLVGELFF. The CDR3 nucleotides are TGTGCCAGCAGTCTGGTCGGGGAGCTGTTTTTT.

Only a few counts were recorded for this clonotype. This chain links TRBV28 with TRBJ1-2, with D unclear. V dropped 3 bases and J dropped 4 bases, with 3 bases sitting between them. This CDR3 comprises 11 residues. Germline CDR1 and CDR2: MDHEN and SYDVKM. The CDR3 is CASSFLYGYTF. The CDR3 DNA reads as TGTGCCAGCAGTTTTCTCTATGGCTACACCTTC.

In its sample, this clonotype was seen a few times. The rearrangement uses TRBV4-1 and TRBJ2-3; D is possibly TRBD1 (6 bases). V was trimmed by 4 bases and J by 2 bases, leaving 13 bases between them. CDR1 MGHRA and CDR2 YSYEKL come from the germline V gene. The CDR3 contains 15 residues. CDR3 DNA: TGCGCCAGCAGCCCCCAACAGGGAACCACAGATACGCAGTATTTT. Translated, it gives CASSPQQGTTDTQYF.

This clonotype was counted only a few times. The V gene is TRBV20-1, the J gene TRBJ2-3; a weak D match, TRBD2 (5 bases). Germline CDR1 DFQATT, CDR2 SNEGSKA (reference sequence). The CDR3 is 14 amino acids. Trimming cost V 0 bases and J 6 bases, with 13 bases left between them. The CDR3 spells CSARDGRSGDTQYF. CDR3 nucleotides: TGCAGTGCTAGAGATGGGAGATCTGGGGATACGCAGTATTTT.

This chain connects TRBV28 to TRBJ2-7; D is tentatively TRBD1 or TRBD2 (7 bases each). Trimming shortened V by 6 bases and J by 5 bases, and 14 bases separated the two germline ends. The CDR3 extends over 13 amino acids. Germline V gene lookup returns CDR1 MDHEN and CDR2 SYDVKM. CDR3 sequence reads: CASRGQGGNEQYF. The CDR3 DNA reads as TGTGCCAGCAGAGGGCAGGGGGGGAACGAGCAGTACTTC.

Concerning this clonotype itself: One end of the junction fails to match germline, which may point to a read error. V gene TRBV9 combines with J gene TRBJ2-1; 7 positions agree with TRBD2. The germline gives CDR1 SGDLS, CDR2 YYNGEE. The CDR3 length is 17 residues. CDR3 in DNA: TGTGCCAGCAGCGTAGGGCTAGCGGTAGGCTCCTACGATGAGCAGTTCTTC. It yields the protein CASSVGLAVGSYDEQFF.